The following is a T cell receptor beta chain sequence with its context. Treatment in this sample: randomized to nivolumab then ipilimumab (arm A) or the reverse (arm B). The protocol was immunoSEQ multiplex PCR, while the TCRdb copy is restricted to in-frame clones and leaves out a portion. The sample shows about 18,000 clones, 74% of them seen only once. This record belongs to a study of sequential checkpoint blockade in melanoma. The CDR3 spans 13 residues. V was trimmed by 3 bases and J by 1 base, leaving 6 bases between them. Looked up from germline, CDR1 is MNHEY and CDR2 is SMNVEV (reference sequence).

The rearrangement uses TRBV27 and TRBJ1-1; D not certain. The source material was CD8+ T cells sorted from blood (inferred from file names), sampled from a patient given nivolumab and ipilimumab in sequence. The clonotype comes from a human donor with melanoma. Here the CDR3 reads CASSFTGNTEAFF. The CDR3 DNA sequence: TGTGCCAGCAGTTTCACGGGGAACACTGAAGCTTTCTTT.